The 26 T cell receptor beta chains given below trace back to one sample, sequenced in a study of blood T cells in healthy people across ages. A sample-barcoded 5' primer and a J-beta primer mix were used in a second PCR of roughly 7 to 11 cycles. A single record per CDR3 protein comes from TCRdb applying MiXCR to the 5' RACE reads. The sample gives roughly 1,500,000 distinct CDR3 sequences, around 35% of which show up once; approximately 10% is in the top ten. Sequenced: blood. The receptors were gathered from a woman in her thirties in good health.

V is TRBV20-1 and J is TRBJ1-5; no clear D. The CDR3 covers 15 residues. Trimming left V 3 bases short and J 0 bases short, with 12 bases between. Germline V lookup: CDR1 DFQATT, CDR2 SNEGSKA (reference sequence). CDR3 in amino acids: CSARRPEYSNQPQHF. The DNA of the CDR3 is TGCAGTGCTAGGAGGCCAGAGTATAGCAATCAGCCCCAGCATTTT.

The CDR3 sequence: CASSQVDQADEQYF. CDR3 nucleotides: TGTGCCAGCAGCCAAGTGGACCAAGCGGACGAGCAGTACTTC. The V call is TRBV4-2, the J call TRBJ2-5; maybe TRBD2 (5 bases). Judging by the DNA end, TRBJ2-7 fits better; the J call may be wrong. The CDR3 has 14 amino acids. From germline, CDR1 is LGHNA and CDR2 YNFKEQ.

This clonotype was detected a few times. V is TRBV5-1 and J is TRBJ1-2; D uncertain. CDR3 length: 15 amino acids. Trimming left V 0 bases short and J 8 bases short, with 17 bases between. Germline loops: CDR1 SGHRS, CDR2 YFSETQ. The CDR3 protein is CASSLEAGRGEGYTF. The CDR3 DNA is TGCGCCAGCAGCTTGGAGGCAGGACGCGGGGAAGGCTACACCTTC.

Only a few counts were recorded for this clonotype. V and J are TRBV7-9 and TRBJ1-2, with D unresolved. With 1 base removed from V and 1 base from J, the gap between germline ends came to 7 bases. CDR1 SEHNR and CDR2 FQNEAQ come from the germline V gene (reference sequence). The CDR3 length is 14 residues. This CDR3 reads CASSLEHNNYGYTF. CDR3 in DNA: TGTGCCAGCAGCTTAGAACACAATAACTATGGCTACACCTTC.

The V call is TRBV30, the J call TRBJ2-1; D ambiguous. The CDR3 length is 11 residues. CDR1 GTSNPN and CDR2 SVGIG come from the germline V gene (reference sequence). The V and J ends lost 2 bases and 6 bases respectively, with 5 bases between them. In DNA form, the CDR3 reads TGTGCCTGGAGTACAGTCAATGAGCAGTTCTTC. This encodes CAWSTVNEQFF. The variable domain in full, completed from reference TRBV30 and TRBJ2-1, reads SQTIHQWPATLVQPVGSPLSLECTVEGTSNPNLYWYRQAAGRGLQLLFYSVGIGQISSEVPQNLSASRPQDRQFILSSKKLLLSDSGFYLCAWSTVNEQFFGPGTRLTVL.

This clonotype appeared a few times. The rearrangement uses TRBV7-2 and TRBJ2-1; tentatively, D is TRBD1 or TRBD2 (6 bases each). The CDR3 is made up of 15 amino acids. CDR1 and CDR2 from the germline V gene are SGHTA and FQGNSA. V lost 4 bases and J 9 bases, leaving 19 bases between the germline ends. The CDR3 nucleotides read TGTGCCAGCAGCTCTATAGACAGGCCAGCGGGTGAGCAGTTCTTC. Amino acids: CASSSIDRPAGEQFF.

This clonotype has ten or more counts. The V call is TRBV29-1, the J call TRBJ2-1; D ambiguous. The V gene's germline CDR1 is SQVTM and CDR2 ANQGSEA. The CDR3 totals 12 residues. Deletions cut 3 bases from V and 6 bases from J, with 9 bases between. The CDR3 protein is CSVDLKSNEQFF. The CDR3 DNA is TGCAGCGTTGACCTTAAATCCAATGAGCAGTTCTTC.

V is TRBV4-2 and J is TRBJ2-7, with 14 positions matching TRBD2. TRBJ2-1 matches the DNA end more closely, so the J call is doubtful. Germline V lookup: CDR1 LGHNA, CDR2 YNFKEQ. The CDR3 length is 18 residues. CDR3 bases: TGTGCCAGCAGCCAGGTGGGACTAGCGGGAGACAAGGGCAATGAGCAGTTCTTC. Its protein product is CASSQVGLAGDKGNEQFF.

The rearrangement joins TRBV5-1 to TRBJ2-3, with D perhaps matching TRBD1 (6 bases). Trimming removed 4 bases at V and 0 bases at J, with 12 bases between. Germline values: CDR1 SGHRS, CDR2 YFSETQ. The CDR3 is 15 amino acids. In nucleotides, the CDR3 is TGCGCCAGCAGCCAGGGGCAGCGGAGCACAGATACGCAGTATTTT. Its protein product is CASSQGQRSTDTQYF.

This clonotype was seen a few times. V gene TRBV20-1 combines with J gene TRBJ1-1; D may be TRBD1 (6 bases). V lost 5 bases to trimming and J lost 0 bases, with 13 bases between them. The CDR3 spans 14 residues. Germline CDR1 and CDR2: DFQATT and SNEGSKA (reference sequence). CDR3 bases: TGCAGTGCTGAACCGGACAGCCTGAACACTGAAGCTTTCTTT. As protein: CSAEPDSLNTEAFF.

This chain joins TRBV7-9 and TRBJ2-7; no clear D gene. CDR3 length: 12 amino acids. CDR1 SEHNR and CDR2 FQNEAQ come from the germline V gene (reference sequence). V was shortened by 6 bases and J by 6 bases, with 12 bases between the two germline ends. CDR3 loop: CASSLNTGEQYF. In DNA, the CDR3 is TGTGCCAGCAGTTTAAACACGGGCGAGCAGTACTTC.

The rearrangement links TRBV28 to TRBJ1-6; perhaps TRBD1 as D (6 bases). Germline V gives CDR1 MDHEN, CDR2 SYDVKM. Trimming stripped 6 bases from V and 8 bases from J, with 20 bases between. The CDR3 has 16 residues. Here the CDR3 DNA reads TGTGCCAGCAGCCCGGGGGCCGGCGCCGCATATTCACCCCTCCACTTT. Protein: CASSPGAGAAYSPLHF.

This clonotype has more than one count but fewer than ten. The chain has TRBV9 and TRBJ2-6; D unclear. Germline V gene data show CDR1 as SGDLS and CDR2 as YYNGEE. V was trimmed by 4 bases and J by 0 bases, leaving 11 bases between them. The CDR3 has 16 residues. CDR3 in DNA: TGTGCCAGCAGCCCGTGGGCGGACTCTGGGGCCAACGTCCTGACTTTC. It encodes CASSPWADSGANVLTF.

The count of this clonotype is one. The junction does not match germline at one end; this may be a read error. This chain uses TRBV7-6 with TRBJ2-7, with TRBD1 identical over 8 bases. The CDR3 contains 15 residues. CDR1 and CDR2 from the germline V gene are SGHVS and FNYEAQ. The CDR3 loop reads CAGSYGQGRIYEQYF. The CDR3 nucleotides are TGTGCCGGCAGCTACGGACAGGGTAGGATCTACGAGCAGTACTTC.

This clonotype was counted a few times. This chain connects TRBV27 to TRBJ2-1, with D perhaps being TRBD1 or TRBD2 (5 bases each). The V end was cut by 3 bases, the J end by 6 bases, with 12 bases between. This CDR3 has 14 residues. Germline V gene sequence: CDR1 MNHEY, CDR2 SMNVEV (reference sequence). In DNA, the CDR3 is TGTGCCAGCAGTTTCGGGACGACCCTCAATGAGCAGTTCTTC. The encoded protein is CASSFGTTLNEQFF.

This clonotype occurred a few times. J is TRBJ2-1 and V is TRBV12-5; 9 bases match TRBD1. The germline V gene has CDR1 LGHNT and CDR2 FRNRAP. This CDR3 is built from 14 residues. Trimming cost V 4 bases and J 9 bases; bases outside gene matches: 7. CDR3 in DNA: TGTGCTAGTGGTTGGACAGGGGTTGGGGGTGAGCAGTTCTTC. Amino acid sequence: CASGWTGVGGEQFF.

The chain's CDR3 is CASSFGLGNYEQYF. As DNA, the CDR3 is TGTGCCAGCAGTTTTGGTCTGGGTAACTACGAGCAGTACTTC. The gene calls are TRBV28 and TRBJ2-7, with unresolved D. V lost 3 bases to trimming and J lost 3 bases, with 12 bases between them. CDR1 and CDR2 from the germline V gene are MDHEN and SYDVKM. The CDR3 totals 14 residues. Combining the CDR3 with reference TRBV28 and TRBJ2-7 gives the whole variable domain DVKVTQSSRYLVKRTGEKVFLECVQDMDHENMFWYRQDPGLGLRLIYFSYDVKMKEKGDIPEGYSVSREKKERFSLILESASTNQTSMYLCASSFGLGNYEQYFGPGTRLTVT.

This clonotype was observed many times. The genes are TRBV4-1 and TRBJ2-1, with 11 bases fitting TRBD2. Germline trimming cut 1 base from V and 8 bases from J; bases unmatched to any gene: 7. CDR3 size: 16 residues. CDR1 and CDR2 (germline): MGHRA, YSYEKL. CDR3 residues: CASSQAGTSGRDEQFF. In DNA form, the CDR3 reads TGCGCCAGCAGCCAAGCCGGGACTAGCGGTCGGGATGAGCAGTTCTTC.

This clonotype was detected a few times. This chain uses TRBV6-6 with TRBJ2-2; 7 positions agree with TRBD1. This CDR3 has 15 residues. Trimming cost V 1 base and J 5 bases; bases outside gene matches: 4. Germline-derived CDR1 and CDR2 are MNHNY and SVGAGI (reference sequence). For the CDR3, the DNA is TGTGCCAGCAGTTACTACGGGACAGCAACCGGGGAGCTGTTTTTT. Its protein product is CASSYYGTATGELFF.

The chain carries TRBV20-1 and TRBJ1-1; D remains unclear. The CDR3 length is 15 residues. CDR1 is DFQATT, CDR2 SNEGSKA, per germline (reference sequence). Trimming took off 0 bases at V and 5 bases at J, with 16 bases between the two ends. The CDR3 spells CSARDKLRVLTEAFF. Here the CDR3 DNA reads TGCAGTGCTAGAGATAAATTACGGGTTTTAACTGAAGCTTTCTTT.

The table lists this clonotype with a few counts. V is TRBV12-3 or TRBV12-4 and J is TRBJ2-2; D may be TRBD1 or TRBD2 (5 bases each). V was shortened by 6 bases and J by 4 bases, with 15 bases between the two germline ends. This CDR3 contains 15 residues. The CDR3 nucleotides are TGTGCCAGCAGCCCTGCTGGGGGATTCACCGGGGAGCTGTTTTTT. Protein: CASSPAGGFTGELFF.

This chain links TRBV6-1 with TRBJ1-4, with D hard to call. With 2 bases removed from V and 5 bases from J, the gap between germline ends came to 15 bases. Germline V gene data show CDR1 as MNHNS and CDR2 as SASEGT. CDR3 length: 16 amino acids. The CDR3 DNA sequence: TGTGCCAGCAGTGAATTAGAGGGCAGACTAAATGAAAAACTGTTTTTT. This translates into CASSELEGRLNEKLFF.

This clonotype was seen once. A read error may produce the germline difference seen at one junction end. V is TRBV15 and J is TRBJ2-3, with D unclear. This CDR3 has 15 residues. CDR1 is LNHNV and CDR2 is YYDKDF in the germline V gene (reference sequence). CDR3 sequence: CATSREPDPTDTQYF. The DNA of the CDR3 is TGCGCCACCAGCAGAGAGCCCGACCCCACAGATACGCAGTATTTT.

This chain joins TRBV3-1 and TRBJ1-2, with D tentatively TRBD1 (6 bases). CDR1 is LGHDT, CDR2 YNNKEL, per germline (reference sequence). The CDR3 length is 12 residues. Trimming took off 7 bases at V and 6 bases at J, with 12 bases between the two ends. The CDR3 DNA follows: TGTGCCAGCAACACGAGGACAGATGGCTACACCTTC. It specifies CASNTRTDGYTF.

The rearrangement links TRBV3-1 to TRBJ1-1; no reliable D call. CDR3 size: 15 residues. The V end was cut by 3 bases, the J end by 0 bases, with 11 bases between. Germline V gives CDR1 LGHDT, CDR2 YNNKEL (reference sequence). The CDR3 bases are TGTGCCAGCAGCCACCCAAGAGGGTTGAACACTGAAGCTTTCTTT. Amino acid sequence: CASSHPRGLNTEAFF.

The genes are TRBV11-2 and TRBJ2-1, with D uncertain. This CDR3 contains 13 residues. V dropped 1 base and J dropped 6 bases, with 7 bases sitting between them. Germline V CDR1 and CDR2: SGHAT, FQNNGV. This CDR3 is CASSLAAFNEQFF. Here the CDR3 DNA reads TGTGCCAGCAGCTTAGCGGCGTTCAATGAGCAGTTCTTC.